The rows below give T cell receptor beta chains drawn from one sample of a study of blood T cells in healthy people across ages. TCRdb ran MiXCR on the 5' RACE reads and lists one entry per CDR3 protein. The sample holds over 950,000 distinct CDR3 sequences, about two fifths seen once. Specimen: blood. The receptors here all came from a man younger than 30 in good health. Each CDR3 is given without its conserved first and last residue. The D gene is left open where the match is weak. Clone size is given for some rows only: seen once, a few or many times, or a class if the clone is expanded.

v_gene: TRBV12-3/TRBV12-4; abundance: -; j_gene: TRBJ1-2; d_gene: TRBD1; CDR3aa: ASSPSDRASGYT
v_gene: TRBV20-1; abundance: few; j_gene: TRBJ2-1; d_gene: TRBD2; CDR3aa: SASNEGLAASYNEQF
v_gene: TRBV25-1; abundance: -; j_gene: TRBJ2-5; d_gene: TRBD1; CDR3aa: ASSDVSGGGTQY
v_gene: TRBV4-1; abundance: few; j_gene: TRBJ1-3; d_gene: -; CDR3aa: ASSPRAGNTIY
v_gene: TRBV6-1; abundance: -; j_gene: TRBJ2-3; d_gene: TRBD1; CDR3aa: ASSVGTVSTDTQY
v_gene: TRBV10-3; abundance: few; j_gene: TRBJ1-5; d_gene: -; CDR3aa: AISELVVNSQPQH
v_gene: TRBV4-2; abundance: -; j_gene: TRBJ1-5; d_gene: -; CDR3aa: ASSQEEGEDNQPQH
v_gene: TRBV20-1; abundance: -; j_gene: TRBJ1-4; d_gene: -; CDR3aa: SARDTRVEKPF
v_gene: TRBV20-1; abundance: few; j_gene: TRBJ1-2; d_gene: -; CDR3aa: SAPTGMYGGYT
v_gene: TRBV6-5; abundance: -; j_gene: TRBJ1-2; d_gene: -; CDR3aa: ASMKGDYGYT
v_gene: TRBV5-1; abundance: -; j_gene: TRBJ1-2; d_gene: -; CDR3aa: ASSLGPGLNGGYT
v_gene: TRBV2; abundance: -; j_gene: TRBJ1-2; d_gene: -; CDR3aa: ASRAITGPSTSNYGYT
v_gene: TRBV5-1; abundance: -; j_gene: TRBJ1-4; d_gene: -; CDR3aa: ASSFGPDLTNEKLF
v_gene: TRBV5-1; abundance: -; j_gene: TRBJ2-3; d_gene: -; CDR3aa: ASSLWSRTSTDTQY
v_gene: TRBV13; abundance: few; j_gene: TRBJ2-1; d_gene: -; CDR3aa: ASSFRANPNEQF
v_gene: TRBV5-5; abundance: -; j_gene: -; d_gene: -; CDR3aa: ASSADRSYNEQY
v_gene: TRBV20-1; abundance: -; j_gene: TRBJ1-1; d_gene: -; CDR3aa: SAHSDSSNTEAF
v_gene: TRBV20-1; abundance: few; j_gene: TRBJ1-6; d_gene: -; CDR3aa: SAPIGQGRNSPLH
v_gene: TRBV30; abundance: -; j_gene: TRBJ2-3; d_gene: -; CDR3aa: ACLEGVGGPDTQY
v_gene: TRBV3-1; abundance: -; j_gene: TRBJ2-1; d_gene: -; CDR3aa: ASSQDPGSPQQF
v_gene: TRBV7-8; abundance: few; j_gene: TRBJ2-7; d_gene: TRBD1; CDR3aa: ASSLENRGSYEQY
v_gene: TRBV12-5; abundance: few; j_gene: TRBJ1-1; d_gene: TRBD1; CDR3aa: ASLNTGGPTEAF
v_gene: TRBV14; abundance: -; j_gene: TRBJ2-4; d_gene: -; CDR3aa: ASSQVITGIQY
v_gene: TRBV24-1; abundance: -; j_gene: TRBJ2-1; d_gene: TRBD1; CDR3aa: ATSDFTRDRGRKGGLYNEQF
v_gene: TRBV20-1; abundance: many; j_gene: TRBJ2-3; d_gene: -; CDR3aa: SAPGTSTDTQY
v_gene: TRBV20-1; abundance: few; j_gene: TRBJ2-3; d_gene: TRBD2; CDR3aa: SANGLAGGPTDTQY
v_gene: TRBV10-3; abundance: -; j_gene: TRBJ2-2; d_gene: TRBD1; CDR3aa: AISGGDRATGELF
v_gene: TRBV14; abundance: -; j_gene: TRBJ2-5; d_gene: TRBD1; CDR3aa: ASSQLDRGKETQY
v_gene: TRBV30; abundance: few; j_gene: TRBJ1-1; d_gene: -; CDR3aa: AWNPTGSEAF
v_gene: TRBV4-1; abundance: -; j_gene: TRBJ2-3; d_gene: -; CDR3aa: ASSFQATSTDTQY
v_gene: TRBV10-2; abundance: -; j_gene: TRBJ2-5; d_gene: -; CDR3aa: ASSVLGNEQY
v_gene: TRBV5-1; abundance: -; j_gene: TRBJ2-3; d_gene: -; CDR3aa: ANSLQSTSTDTQY
v_gene: TRBV20-1; abundance: -; j_gene: TRBJ2-1; d_gene: -; CDR3aa: SAGRGPSYNEQF